These 14 T cell receptor beta chains were all obtained from the same sample, sequenced in a study of tumor-infiltrating lymphocytes in localized non-small cell lung cancer. Sequencing used immunoSEQ multiplex PCR; TCRdb keeps in-frame clones, though not all of them. Of tens of thousands of clones listed, roughly 66% are singletons. The source material was lung tumor tissue. The receptors were sampled from a human donor with non-small cell lung cancer.

As regards this clone: This CDR3 is also generated by other DNA sequences in the sample. This chain connects TRBV11-3 to TRBJ2-7; D tentatively fits TRBD1 or TRBD2 (5 bases each). V lost 5 bases to trimming and J lost 2 bases, with 10 bases between them. The CDR3 loop spans 13 amino acids. Germline V lookup: CDR1 SGHNT, CDR2 YENEEA. CDR3 region: CASSPLGPYEQYF. CDR3 DNA sequence: TGTGCCAGCAGCCCACTGGGACCCTACGAGCAGTACTTC.

CDR3 residues: CASSPGQVKEQYF. In DNA form, the CDR3 reads TGCGCCAGCAGCCCTGGACAGGTTAAGGAGCAGTACTTC. This rearrangement joins TRBV5-1 to TRBJ2-7; 7 bases agree with TRBD1. The CDR3 is 13 residues long. The germline V gene has CDR1 SGHRS and CDR2 YFSETQ. The V and J ends lost 4 bases and 7 bases, in that order; junction bases with no gene match: 8.

The chain couples TRBV6-1 to TRBJ1-6; 10 bases are a match to TRBD1. Per germline, CDR1 MNHNS and CDR2 SASEGT. The CDR3 runs to 16 residues. V shed 1 base and J 10 bases; nucleotides not matched to a gene: 7. The CDR3 DNA reads as TGTGCCAGCAGTGAAGTAAGGGGACAGGGGACCTCACCCCTCCACTTT. Its protein product is CASSEVRGQGTSPLHF.

This chain connects TRBV25-1 to TRBJ2-2; D may match TRBD1 or TRBD2 (5 bases each). The germline gives CDR1 MGHDK, CDR2 SYGVNS. The ends were cut back, 6 bases at V and 4 bases at J, with 12 bases in the middle. This CDR3 has 14 residues. This chain's CDR3 is CASSPGRATGELFF. CDR3 nucleotides: TGTGCCAGCAGCCCGGGACGCGCCACCGGGGAGCTGTTTTTT.

The chain employs TRBV4-1 and TRBJ2-1; 7 nucleotides align to TRBD2. V lost 0 bases, J lost 10 bases, and 9 bases stayed unmatched. The CDR3 is 15 amino acids. From germline, CDR1 is MGHRA and CDR2 YSYEKL. The CDR3 sequence is CASSQDASAGVEQFF. The CDR3 bases are TGCGCCAGCAGCCAAGACGCTTCGGCGGGAGTCGAGCAGTTCTTC.

V is TRBV4-2 and J is TRBJ1-6, with 8 bases matching TRBD1. V was clipped by 2 bases and J by 6 bases; unmatched bases: 3. Looked up from germline, CDR1 is LGHNA and CDR2 is YNFKEQ. This CDR3 is built from 15 residues. The CDR3 loop reads CASSQSGQGNSPLHF. Here the CDR3 DNA reads TGTGCCAGCAGCCAATCTGGACAGGGTAATTCACCCCTCCACTTT.

The chain joins TRBV4-1 to TRBJ1-2, with D possibly matching TRBD1 (5 bases). Germline V CDR1 and CDR2: MGHRA, YSYEKL. V dropped 4 bases and J dropped 2 bases, with 14 bases sitting between them. This CDR3 is 15 amino acids long. Here the CDR3 DNA reads TGCGCCAGCAGCCTCGACAGATTCGGGAACTATGGCTACACCTTC. Protein: CASSLDRFGNYGYTF.

Within the sample, this clone is medium-sized. The gene calls are TRBV5-4 and TRBJ2-2; 9 bases map to TRBD1. V shed 0 bases and J 10 bases; nucleotides not matched to a gene: 7. CDR3 length: 15 residues. Germline CDR1 reads SGHNT; CDR2 reads YYREEE (reference sequence). This CDR3 is CASSLAGQGSTELFF. For the CDR3, the DNA is TGTGCCAGCAGCTTGGCCGGACAGGGGAGCACGGAGCTGTTTTTT.

This clone is medium-sized. The V and J genes are TRBV7-2 and TRBJ1-6; possibly TRBD1 for D (6 bases). This CDR3 region has 16 residues. Looked up from germline, CDR1 is SGHTA and CDR2 is FQGNSA. Trimming pared 6 bases from V and 16 bases from J, leaving 28 bases between. The CDR3 DNA sequence: TGTGCCAGCAGTTTTAACTTCCTAATGACAGGATCTGTTCTCCACTTT. Its translation is CASSFNFLMTGSVLHF.

The chain uses TRBV2 and TRBJ2-7; TRBD2 matches at 7 bases. Losses at the gene ends were 5 bases for V and 0 bases for J; bases not matched to a gene: 4. Germline V gene data show CDR1 as SNHLY and CDR2 as FYNNEI. The CDR3 is made up of 14 amino acids. The CDR3 nucleotides are TGTGCCAGCAGTTCAGCGGGGTCCTCCTACGAGCAGTACTTC. This encodes CASSSAGSSYEQYF.

The genes are TRBV10-3 and TRBJ1-2; no firm D call. Per the germline V gene, CDR1 is ENHRY and CDR2 is SYGVKD. Trimming took off 0 bases at V and 4 bases at J, with 9 bases between the two ends. This CDR3 region has 14 residues. CDR3 region: CAISESGSFYGYTF. CDR3 nucleotide sequence: TGTGCCATCAGTGAGTCTGGCAGCTTCTATGGCTACACCTTC.

The chain has TRBV5-6 and TRBJ1-2, with a tentative D call TRBD1 (5 bases). Trimming shortened V by 0 bases and J by 0 bases, and 6 bases separated the two germline ends. The CDR3 length is 14 residues. The germline V gene encodes CDR1 SGHDT and CDR2 YYEEEE. Written as DNA, the CDR3 is TGTGCCAGCAGCTTGGGGACAACTAACTATGGCTACACCTTC. Its translation is CASSLGTTNYGYTF.

CDR3 DNA sequence: TGTGCCAGCAGCCAAGTACCGAATTCACCCGAATCACAGGGGTGGAATGAGCAGTTCTTC. Translating it yields CASSQVPNSPESQGWNEQFF. This chain connects TRBV14 to TRBJ2-1, with 7 bases lining up with TRBD1. The CDR3 consists of 20 residues. Per the germline V gene, CDR1 is SGHDN and CDR2 is FVKESK. With V trimmed by 1 base and J by 7 bases, 22 bases remained unmatched.

The V call is TRBV14, the J call TRBJ2-2; 11 bases are shared with TRBD2. With 3 bases clipped from V and 2 bases from J, the junction kept 8 bases outside the gene matches. Germline loops: CDR1 SGHDN, CDR2 FVKESK. This CDR3 is 18 amino acids long. For the CDR3, the DNA is TGTGCCAGCAGCCACGAAGGGACTAGCGGATTTAACACCGGGGAGCTGTTTTTT. As protein: CASSHEGTSGFNTGELFF.